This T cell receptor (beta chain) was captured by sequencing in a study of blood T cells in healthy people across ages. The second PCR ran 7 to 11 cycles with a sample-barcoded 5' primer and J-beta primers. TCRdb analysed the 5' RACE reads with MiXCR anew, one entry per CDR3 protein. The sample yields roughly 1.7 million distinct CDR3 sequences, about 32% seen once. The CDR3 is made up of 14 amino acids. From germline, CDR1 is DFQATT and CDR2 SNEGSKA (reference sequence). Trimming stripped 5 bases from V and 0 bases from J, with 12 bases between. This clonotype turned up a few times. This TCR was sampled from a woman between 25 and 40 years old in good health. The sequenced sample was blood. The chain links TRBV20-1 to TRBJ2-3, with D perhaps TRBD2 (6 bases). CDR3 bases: TGCAGTGCTGACCTAGCGTCTAGCACAGATACGCAGTATTTT. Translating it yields CSADLASSTDTQYF.